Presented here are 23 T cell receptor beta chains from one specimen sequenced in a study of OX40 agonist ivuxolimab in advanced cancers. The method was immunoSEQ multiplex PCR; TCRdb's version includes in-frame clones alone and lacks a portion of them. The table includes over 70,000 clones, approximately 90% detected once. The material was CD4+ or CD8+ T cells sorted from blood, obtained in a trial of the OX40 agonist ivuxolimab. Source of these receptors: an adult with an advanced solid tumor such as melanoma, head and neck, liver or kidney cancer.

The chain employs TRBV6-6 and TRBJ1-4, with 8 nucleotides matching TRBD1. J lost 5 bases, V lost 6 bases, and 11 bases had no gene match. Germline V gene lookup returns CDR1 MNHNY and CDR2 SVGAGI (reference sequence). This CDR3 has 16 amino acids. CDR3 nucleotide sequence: TGTGCCAGCAGCCAAGAGGACAGGGTATTAAATGAAAAACTGTTTTTT. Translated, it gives CASSQEDRVLNEKLFF.

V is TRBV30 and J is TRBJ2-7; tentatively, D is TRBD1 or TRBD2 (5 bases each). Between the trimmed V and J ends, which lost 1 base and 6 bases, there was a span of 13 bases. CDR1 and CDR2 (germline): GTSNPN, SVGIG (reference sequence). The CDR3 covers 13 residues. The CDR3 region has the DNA TGTGCCTGGAGTGGGCAGGGAGAGGTCGAGCAGTACTTC. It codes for CAWSGQGEVEQYF.

The CDR3 protein is CASSLVLGNTQYF. CDR3 DNA: TGTGCCAGCAGCTTAGTGTTAGGGAATACGCAGTATTTT. The chain uses TRBV11-2 and TRBJ2-3; no definite D call. With 1 base removed from V and 7 bases from J, the gap between germline ends came to 9 bases. Germline CDR1 and CDR2: SGHAT and FQNNGV. The CDR3 is 13 residues long. The full variable domain, its missing parts supplied by reference TRBV11-2 and TRBJ2-3, is EAGVAQSPRYKIIEKRQSVAFWCNPISGHATLYWYQQILGQGPKLLIQFQNNGVVDDSQLPKDRFSAERLKGVDSTLKIQPAKLEDSAVYLCASSLVLGNTQYFGPGTRLTVL.

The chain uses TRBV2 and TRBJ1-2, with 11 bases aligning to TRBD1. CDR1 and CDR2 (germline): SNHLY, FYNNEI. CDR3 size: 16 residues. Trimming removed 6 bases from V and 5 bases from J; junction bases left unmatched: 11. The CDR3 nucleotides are TGTGCCAGCAGCGGGACAGGGGGTATTTCGGGGTATGGCTACACCTTC. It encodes CASSGTGGISGYGYTF. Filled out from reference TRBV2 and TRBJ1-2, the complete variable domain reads EPEVTQTPSHQVTQMGQEVILRCVPISNHLYFYWYRQILGQKVEFLVSFYNNEISEKSEIFDDQFSVERPDGSNFTLKIRSTKLEDSAMYFCASSGTGGISGYGYTFGSGTRLTVV.

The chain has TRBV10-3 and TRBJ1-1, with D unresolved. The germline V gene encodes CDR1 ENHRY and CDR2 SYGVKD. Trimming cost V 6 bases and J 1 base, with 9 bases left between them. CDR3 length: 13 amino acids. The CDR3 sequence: CAISPDGNTEAFF. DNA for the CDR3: TGTGCCATCAGCCCGGACGGGAACACTGAAGCTTTCTTT.

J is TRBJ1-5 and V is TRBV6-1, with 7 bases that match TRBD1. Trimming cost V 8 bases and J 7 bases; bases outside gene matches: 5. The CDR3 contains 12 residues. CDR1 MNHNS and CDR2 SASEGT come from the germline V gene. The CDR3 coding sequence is TGTGCCAGCCGACAGGGAAGCCAGCCCCAGCATTTT. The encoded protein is CASRQGSQPQHF.

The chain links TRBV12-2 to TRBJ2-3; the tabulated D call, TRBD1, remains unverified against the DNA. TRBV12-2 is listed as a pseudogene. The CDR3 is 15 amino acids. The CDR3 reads CASRLSPGSPDTQYF. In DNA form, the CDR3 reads TGTGCAAGTCGCTTAAGTCCAGGGTCGCCAGATACGCAGTATTTT.

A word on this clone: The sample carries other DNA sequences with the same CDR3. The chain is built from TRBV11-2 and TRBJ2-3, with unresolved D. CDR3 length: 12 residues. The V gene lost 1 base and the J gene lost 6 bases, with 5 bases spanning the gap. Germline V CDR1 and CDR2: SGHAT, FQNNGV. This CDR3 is CASSLGGDTQYF. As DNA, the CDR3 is TGTGCCAGCAGCTTAGGGGGTGATACGCAGTATTTT.

The CDR3 protein is CASSRILTGPGANVLTF. CDR3 nucleotides: TGTGCCAGCAGCCGAATTTTGACAGGCCCTGGGGCCAACGTCCTGACTTTC. The chain employs TRBV5-4 and TRBJ2-6, with a tentative D call TRBD1 (6 bases). The CDR3 has 17 residues. With 4 bases removed from V and 2 bases from J, the gap between germline ends came to 16 bases. The V gene's germline CDR1 is SGHNT and CDR2 YYREEE (reference sequence).

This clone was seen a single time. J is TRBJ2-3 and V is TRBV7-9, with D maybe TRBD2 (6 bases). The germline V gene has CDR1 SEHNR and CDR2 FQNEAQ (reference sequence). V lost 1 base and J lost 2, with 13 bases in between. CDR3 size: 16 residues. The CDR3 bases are TGTGCCAGCAGCTTAGTGGAGGGTAGGATCACAGATACGCAGTATTTT. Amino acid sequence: CASSLVEGRITDTQYF.

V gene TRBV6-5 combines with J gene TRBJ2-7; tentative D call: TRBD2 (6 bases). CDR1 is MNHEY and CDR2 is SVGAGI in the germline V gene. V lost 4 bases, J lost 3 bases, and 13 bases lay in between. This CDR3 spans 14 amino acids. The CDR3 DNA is TGTGCCAGCAGTTCCCCGAGGCGGGACTACGAGCAGTACTTC. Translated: CASSSPRRDYEQYF.

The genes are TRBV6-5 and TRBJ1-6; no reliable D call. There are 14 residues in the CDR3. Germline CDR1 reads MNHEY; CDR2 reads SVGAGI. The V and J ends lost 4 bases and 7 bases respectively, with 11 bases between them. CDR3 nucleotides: TGTGCCAGCAGTTTTTACAGCGCCAATTCACCCCTCCACTTT. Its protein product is CASSFYSANSPLHF.

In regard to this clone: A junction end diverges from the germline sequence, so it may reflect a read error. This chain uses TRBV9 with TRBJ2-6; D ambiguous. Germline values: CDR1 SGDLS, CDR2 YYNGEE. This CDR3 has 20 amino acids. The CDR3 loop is CAGSPIDTRWPGSGANVLTF. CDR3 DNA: TGTGCCGGCAGCCCCATTGATACGCGATGGCCAGGCTCTGGGGCCAACGTCCTGACTTTC. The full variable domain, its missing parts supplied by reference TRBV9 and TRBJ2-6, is DSGVTQTPKHLITATGQRVTLRCSPRSGDLSVYWYQQSLDQGLQFLIQYYNGEERAKGNILERFSAQQFPDLHSELNLSSLELGDSALYFCAGSPIDTRWPGSGANVLTFGAGSRLTVL.

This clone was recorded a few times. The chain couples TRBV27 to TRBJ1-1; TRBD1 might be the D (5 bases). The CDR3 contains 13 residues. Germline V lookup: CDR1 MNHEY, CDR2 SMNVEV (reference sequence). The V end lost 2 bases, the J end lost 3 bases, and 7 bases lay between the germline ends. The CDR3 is CASSLGGDTEAFF. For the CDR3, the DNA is TGTGCCAGCAGTTTAGGGGGGGACACTGAAGCTTTCTTT.

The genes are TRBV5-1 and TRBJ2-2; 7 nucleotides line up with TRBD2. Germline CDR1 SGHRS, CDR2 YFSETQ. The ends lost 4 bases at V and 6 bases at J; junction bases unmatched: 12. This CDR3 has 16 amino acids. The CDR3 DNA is TGCGCCAGCAGCGATAGCAAGCGGGGCCAATCCGGGGAGCTGTTTTTT. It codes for CASSDSKRGQSGELFF.

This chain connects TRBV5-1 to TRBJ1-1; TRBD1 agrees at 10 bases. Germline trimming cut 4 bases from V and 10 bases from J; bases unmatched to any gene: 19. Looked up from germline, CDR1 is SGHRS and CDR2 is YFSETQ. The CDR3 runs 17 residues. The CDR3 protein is CASSAGQGEPGSVGAFF. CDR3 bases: TGCGCCAGCAGCGCAGGACAGGGGGAGCCGGGGTCCGTGGGAGCTTTCTTT. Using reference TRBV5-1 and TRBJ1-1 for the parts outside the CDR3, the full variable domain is KAGVTQTPRYLIKTRGQQVTLSCSPISGHRSVSWYQQTPGQGLQFLFEYFSETQRNKGNFPGRFSGRQFSNSRSEMNVSTLELGDSALYLCASSAGQGEPGSVGAFFGQGTRLTVV.

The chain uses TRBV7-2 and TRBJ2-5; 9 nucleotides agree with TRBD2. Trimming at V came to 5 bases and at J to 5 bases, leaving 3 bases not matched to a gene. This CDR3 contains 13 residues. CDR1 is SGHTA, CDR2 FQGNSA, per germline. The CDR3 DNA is TGTGCCAGCAGCCGCGGACTAGCGGAGACCCAGTACTTC. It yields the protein CASSRGLAETQYF.

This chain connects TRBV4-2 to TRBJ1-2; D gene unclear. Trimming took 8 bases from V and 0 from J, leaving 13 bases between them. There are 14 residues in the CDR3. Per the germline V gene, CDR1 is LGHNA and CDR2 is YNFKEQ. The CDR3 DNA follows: TGTGCCAGCGCCTCAGGCGGAACTAACTATGGCTACACCTTC. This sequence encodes CASASGGTNYGYTF.

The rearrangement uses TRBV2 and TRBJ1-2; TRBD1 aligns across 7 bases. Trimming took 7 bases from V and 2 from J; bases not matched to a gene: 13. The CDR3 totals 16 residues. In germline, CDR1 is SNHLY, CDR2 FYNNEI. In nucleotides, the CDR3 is TGTGCCAGCAAGAGGCTTCCAGACAGGGCCAACTATGGCTACACCTTC. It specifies CASKRLPDRANYGYTF.

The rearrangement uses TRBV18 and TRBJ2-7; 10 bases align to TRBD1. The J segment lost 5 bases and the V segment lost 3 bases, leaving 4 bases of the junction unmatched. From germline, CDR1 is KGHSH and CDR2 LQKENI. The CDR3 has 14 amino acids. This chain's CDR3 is CASSPSTGGHEQYF. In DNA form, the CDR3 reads TGTGCCAGCTCACCGTCGACAGGGGGCCACGAGCAGTACTTC.

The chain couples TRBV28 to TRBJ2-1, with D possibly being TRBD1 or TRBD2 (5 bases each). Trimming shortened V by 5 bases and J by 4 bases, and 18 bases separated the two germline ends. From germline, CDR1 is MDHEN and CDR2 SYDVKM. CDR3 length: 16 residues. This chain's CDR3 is CASSPYTGTIYNEQFF. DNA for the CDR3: TGTGCCAGCAGTCCTTACACCGGGACGATTTACAATGAGCAGTTCTTC.

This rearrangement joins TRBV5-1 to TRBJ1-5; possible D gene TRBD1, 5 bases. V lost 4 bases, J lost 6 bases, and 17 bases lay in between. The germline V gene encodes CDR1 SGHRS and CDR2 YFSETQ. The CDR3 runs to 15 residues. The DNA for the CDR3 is TGCGCCAGCAGCCCTAATGAGGGGCGAGGTCAGCCCCAGCATTTT. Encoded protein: CASSPNEGRGQPQHF. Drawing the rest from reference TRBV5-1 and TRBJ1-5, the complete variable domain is KAGVTQTPRYLIKTRGQQVTLSCSPISGHRSVSWYQQTPGQGLQFLFEYFSETQRNKGNFPGRFSGRQFSNSRSEMNVSTLELGDSALYLCASSPNEGRGQPQHFGDGTRLSIL.

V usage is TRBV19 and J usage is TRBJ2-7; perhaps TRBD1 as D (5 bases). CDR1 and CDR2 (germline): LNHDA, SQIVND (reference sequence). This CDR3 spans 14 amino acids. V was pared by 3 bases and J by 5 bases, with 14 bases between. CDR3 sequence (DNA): TGTGCCAGTAGTATGGGCCAGGGATTAGACGAGCAGTACTTC. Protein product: CASSMGQGLDEQYF. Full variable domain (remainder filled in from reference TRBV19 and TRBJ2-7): DGGITQSPKYLFRKEGQNVTLSCEQNLNHDAMYWYRQDPGQGLRLIYYSQIVNDFQKGDIAEGYSVSREKKESFPLTVTSAQKNPTAFYLCASSMGQGLDEQYFGPGTRLTVT.